This note documents a single T cell receptor beta chain sequence. It lacks a known antigen. Per-base quality was not reported, and no clone a single base away is much larger than it. To sequence the TCRbeta CDR3 region, genomic DNA was isolated from the sorted cells. The immunoSEQ Assay was used for sequencing of TCRbeta CDR3 regions. TCRdb took this table from immuneACCESS and kept in-frame rearrangements with V and J called. Such tables lack part of the clones; where checked against another copy, unresolved V genes explain under half of the gap, and the rest is unexplained. The sample includes about 51,000 clones, with over 75% observed a single time. 2% to 2.5% of the sample rests with the top ten. This record comes from a study of OX40 agonist ivuxolimab in advanced cancers. Concerning the study at large: The costimulatory receptor OX40 (CD134) was targeted by ivuxolimab, a fully human IgG2 agonistic monoclonal antibody. Intravenous ivuxolimab was administered to patients every 2 weeks at six dose levels: 0.01, 0.1, 0.3, 1.5, 3 and 10 mg/kg. Among the roughly 52 dose-escalation patients, around 20 had hepatocellular carcinoma, 15 melanoma, 9 renal cell carcinoma and 9 head and neck cancer. In the dose-escalation cohort, around four fifths of patients were male, and the mean age was roughly 60 years, with a range of about 23 to 85. Patients were allowed to have had prior anti-PD-1, anti-PD-L1 or anti-CTLA-4 therapy, and approximately 40% of the dose-escalation patients had been treated with checkpoint inhibitors. Partial responses occurred in three dose-escalation patients: two with cutaneous melanoma and one with hepatocellular carcinoma. The point of sequencing TCRbeta in the periphery was to test whether ivuxolimab changed TCR sequence diversity and drove clonal T-cell expansion. The paper covers the monotherapy dose-escalation part of the phase I ivuxolimab trial, which included N of about 50 patients.

On the study overall, not on this receptor specifically: After ivuxolimab, expanded clones were on average more numerous among CD8+ T cells than among CD4+ T cells. The antigen specificity of the clonally expanded peripheral T cells was not determined. In the 0.1-3.0 mg/kg groups, partial responders were among the patients with the lowest normalized peripheral clonal expansion, particularly in CD8+ T cells. Low levels of normalized T-cell clonal expansion were also seen in some patients who did not respond. At doses from 0.1 to 3.0 mg/kg, clonal expansion was seen in both CD4+ and CD8+ blood T cells between baseline and week 6.

The trial excluded patients who had a history of autoimmune disease or were on systemic immunosuppression. In every dose cohort, peripheral blood was drawn for TCR sequencing at baseline, cycle 4 day 1, and cycle 7 day 1. Samples were obtained from an open-label, multicenter, first-in-human phase I dose-escalation trial of ivuxolimab. Adults with locally advanced or metastatic melanoma, renal cell carcinoma, hepatocellular carcinoma or head and neck squamous cell carcinoma were enrolled in the trial. CD4+ and CD8+ T cells were sorted separately from peripheral blood before TCR sequencing. Sequences MDHEN (CDR1) and SYDVKM (CDR2) are obtained from the germline V gene. At the junction V is shortened by 5 bases and J by 0 bases, with 13 bases in between. The CDR3 spans 15 residues, from the cysteine through the phenylalanine. Only the CDR3 DNA is retained, 45 bases long and in frame from the first base.

The sequencing here drew on CD4+ or CD8+ T cells sorted from blood, taken in a trial of the OX40 agonist ivuxolimab. This TCR was recovered from an adult with an advanced solid tumor such as melanoma, head and neck, liver or kidney cancer. In this chain, TRBV28 is recombined with TRBJ1-1; the D gene remains uncertain. For the CDR3, the sequence is CASSRIMVMNTEAFF. Here is the DNA: TGTGCCAGCAGTCGGATAATGGTTATGAACACTGAAGCTTTCTTT.